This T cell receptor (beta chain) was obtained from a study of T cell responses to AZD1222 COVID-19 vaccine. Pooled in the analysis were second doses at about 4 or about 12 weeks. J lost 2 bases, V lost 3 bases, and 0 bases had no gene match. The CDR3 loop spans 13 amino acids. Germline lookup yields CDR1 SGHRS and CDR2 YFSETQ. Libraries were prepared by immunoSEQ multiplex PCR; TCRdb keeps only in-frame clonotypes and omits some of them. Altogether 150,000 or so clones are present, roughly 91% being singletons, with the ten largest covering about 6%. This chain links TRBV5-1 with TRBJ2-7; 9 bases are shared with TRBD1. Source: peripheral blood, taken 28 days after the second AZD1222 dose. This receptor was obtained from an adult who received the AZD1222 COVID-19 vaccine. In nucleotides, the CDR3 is TGCGCCAGCAGCTGGGACAGGGCCTACGAGCAGTACTTC. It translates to CASSWDRAYEQYF.